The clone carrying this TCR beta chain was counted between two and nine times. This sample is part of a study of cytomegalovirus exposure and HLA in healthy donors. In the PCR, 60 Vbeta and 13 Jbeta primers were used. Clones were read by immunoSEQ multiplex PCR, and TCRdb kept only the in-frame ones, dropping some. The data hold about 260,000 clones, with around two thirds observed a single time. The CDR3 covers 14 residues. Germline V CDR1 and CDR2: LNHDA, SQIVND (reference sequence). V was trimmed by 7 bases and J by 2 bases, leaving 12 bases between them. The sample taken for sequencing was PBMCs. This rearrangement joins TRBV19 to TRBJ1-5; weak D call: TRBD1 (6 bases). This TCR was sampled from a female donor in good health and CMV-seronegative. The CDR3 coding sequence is TGTGCCAGTAATACAGGGTCGGGCAATCAGCCCCAGCATTTT. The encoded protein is CASNTGSGNQPQHF.